Listed below are T cell receptor beta chains from one sample, sequenced in a study of tumor-infiltrating lymphocytes in oesophageal squamous cell carcinoma. TCRdb redid the calling of the PCR reads with MiXCR, one entry per CDR3 protein. Of roughly 10,000 distinct CDR3 sequences listed, about 64% are singletons. The material sequenced was esophageal tumor tissue. All receptors derive from a female donor with esophageal squamous cell carcinoma. Both conserved end residues are part of each CDR3. Each record gives: clone size, V gene, D gene, J gene, CDR3 protein, CDR3 DNA. A D gene is named only where the DNA matches it firmly. A row's size may be missing; if present it is once, few, many or a size class.

>NA|TRBV11-3|NA|TRBJ2-3
CASSPGTITDTQYF
TGTGCCAGCAGTCCCGGGACCATCACAGATACGCAGTATTTT
>NA|TRBV24-1|TRBD2|TRBJ2-6
CANSGSGLAGNSVANVLTF
TGTGCCAACTCTGGGTCGGGACTAGCGGGAAACTCTGTGGCCAACGTCCTGACTTTC
>NA|TRBV7-2|NA|TRBJ2-5
CASCRALLGRQETQYF
TGTGCCAGCTGCCGAGCACTATTAGGCCGCCAAGAGACCCAGTACTTC
>few|TRBV7-6|NA|TRBJ2-7
CASSLDTGYEQYF
TGTGCTAGCAGCTTAGATACGGGGTACGAGCAGTACTTC
>many|TRBV7-6|TRBD2|TRBJ2-2
CASSLRAGGTTGELFF
TGTGCCAGCAGCTTAAGGGCGGGAGGAACGACCGGGGAGCTGTTTTTT
>NA|TRBV7-2|NA|TRBJ1-2
CASSSTNYGYTF
TGTGCCAGCAGTTCGACTAACTATGGCTACACCTTC
>NA|TRBV7-6|TRBD1|TRBJ2-1
CASSAGTGGYDEQFF
TGTGCCAGCAGCGCCGGGACAGGGGGATACGATGAGCAGTTCTTC
>NA|TRBV12-3/TRBV12-4|TRBD2|TRBJ2-3
CASSFLRTSIPDTQYF
TGTGCCAGCAGTTTCTTACGGACTAGCATTCCAGATACGCAGTATTTT
>many|TRBV7-2|TRBD2|TRBJ2-5
CASSSSGTSGPGAQYF
TGTGCCAGCAGCTCCTCCGGGACTAGCGGTCCTGGGGCCCAGTACTTC
>few|TRBV7-7|NA|TRBJ2-5
CASSLSGGTQETQYF
TGTGCTAGCAGCTTAAGTGGGGGGACACAAGAGACCCAGTACTTC
>NA|TRBV7-2|TRBD2|TRBJ2-3
CASSYRSGRDSDTQYF
TGTGCCAGCAGCTACCGTAGCGGGAGGGACTCAGATACGCAGTATTTT
>NA|TRBV6-1|NA|TRBJ2-1
CASSWSSSYNEQFF
TGTGCCAGCAGTTGGTCCAGCTCCTACAATGAGCAGTTCTTC
>few|TRBV7-2|TRBD2|TRBJ2-7
CASSLTSGTYEQYF
TGTGCCAGCAGCTTGACTAGCGGAACCTACGAGCAGTACTTC
>NA|TRBV7-2|TRBD2|TRBJ2-1
CASSLRGGHEQFF
TGTGCCAGCAGCTTAAGGGGAGGGCATGAGCAGTTCTTC
>once|TRBV7-8|TRBD2|TRBJ2-5
CASSLRPSGGAGETQYF
TGTGCCAGCAGCTTAAGGCCTAGCGGGGGGGCCGGGGAGACCCAGTACTTC
>few|TRBV6-1|NA|TRBJ2-4
CASSEQNGLAKNIQYF
TGTGCCAGCAGTGAACAGAATGGTCTAGCCAAAAACATTCAGTACTTC
>NA|TRBV12-5|NA|TRBJ2-7
CASGADSSYEQYF
TGTGCTAGTGGTGCGGACAGTTCCTACGAGCAGTACTTC
>NA|TRBV6-4|TRBD2|TRBJ2-1
CASRGGAGFVYEQYF
TGTGCCAGTCGGGGTGGAGCGGGGTTTGTCTACGAGCAGTACTTT
>NA|TRBV10-3|TRBD1|TRBJ2-5
CAIGGQGKETQYF
TGTGCCATCGGGGGACAGGGAAAAGAGACCCAGTACTTC
>once|TRBV7-2|NA|TRBJ2-3
CASSPTMGELYF
TGTGCCAGCAGCCCTACGATGGGGGAGCTGTATTTT
>NA|TRBV23-1|NA|TRBJ2-5
CASSQTDYYQETQYF
TGCGCCAGCAGTCAGACGGATTACTACCAAGAGACCCAGTACTTC
>NA|TRBV12-3/TRBV12-4|NA|TRBJ2-2
CASSLNTGELFF
TGTGCCAGCAGTTTAAACACCGGGGAGCTGTTTTTT
>few|TRBV7-2|TRBD2|TRBJ2-3
CASSSGRGDTQYF
TGTGCCAGCAGCTCAGGGAGGGGAGATACGCAGTATTTT
>few|TRBV6-5|NA|TRBJ2-1
CASSYGEIGEQFF
TGTGCCAGCAGTTACGGAGAAATTGGTGAGCAGTTCTTC
>once|TRBV7-6|TRBD1|TRBJ2-7
CASSFNSGTGSSYEQYF
TGTGCCAGCAGCTTCAACTCCGGGACAGGGAGCTCCTACGAGCAGTACTTC
>once|TRBV6-1|TRBD2|TRBJ2-1
CASRLLGPGTRGTNEQFF
TGTGCCAGCAGATTACTGGGGCCCGGGACTAGAGGTACCAATGAGCAGTTCTTC
>NA|TRBV7-2|NA|TRBJ1-5
CASSYTGTPYSNQPQHF
TGTGCCAGCAGCTATACCGGGACACCTTATAGCAATCAGCCCCAGCATTTT
>NA|TRBV7-9|TRBD2|TRBJ2-7
CASSRGTSPYEQYF
TGTGCCAGCAGCAGGGGGACTAGTCCCTATGAGCAGTACTTC
>NA|TRBV7-2|NA|TRBJ2-3
CASLRSYSTDTQYF
TGTGCCAGCCTCAGGAGCTATAGCACAGATACGCAGTATTTT
>few|TRBV7-2|NA|TRBJ2-7
CASSLGPWGLEARQYF
TGTGCCAGCAGCTTAGGACCTTGGGGACTTGAGGCGCGGCAGTACTTC
>NA|TRBV7-2|NA|TRBJ1-5
CASSLTAYSNQPQHF
TGTGCCAGCAGCCTGACAGCGTATAGCAATCAGCCCCAGCATTTT
>NA|TRBV7-2|NA|TRBJ2-3
CASSFHAGAFRLDTQYF
TGTGCCAGCAGCTTTCATGCGGGGGCCTTTCGATTAGATACGCAGTATTTT
>NA|TRBV6-2/TRBV6-3|TRBD2|TRBJ2-1
CASSPNFGRVNEQFF
TGTGCCAGCAGCCCGAACTTTGGGAGGGTCAATGAGCAGTTCTTC
>NA|TRBV12-3/TRBV12-4|TRBD2|TRBJ2-3
CASGWGLLGTDTQYF
TGTGCCAGCGGCTGGGGACTATTGGGCACAGATACGCAGTATTTT
>NA|TRBV7-6|NA|TRBJ2-1
CASSPPIAQQQFF
TGTGCCAGCAGCCCCCCTATTGCACAACAGCAGTTCTTC